Below, 4 T cell receptor beta chains from the same sample are listed, as sequenced in a study of blood T cell repertoires in COVID-19. Profiled with immunoSEQ multiplex PCR; TCRdb holds only in-frame clones, not every one. The table includes 150,000 to 180,000 clones, 75% to 85% detected once. Specimen: peripheral blood. These TCRs come from a man in his fifties or sixties with acute or convalescent COVID-19.

This clone was counted only a few times. This same CDR3 is encoded by further DNA sequences in the sample. The genes are TRBV11-2 and TRBJ2-4; D ambiguous. The CDR3 covers 14 residues. The V end was cut by 4 bases, the J end by 0 bases, with 7 bases between. Germline V lookup: CDR1 SGHAT, CDR2 FQNNGV. The CDR3 bases are TGTGCCAGCAGCTCCAGGTTAGCCAAAAACATTCAGTACTTC. Amino acids: CASSSRLAKNIQYF.

The chain couples TRBV21-1 to TRBJ2-7; TRBD2, as called in the table, went unchecked against the DNA. TRBV21-1 is marked as a pseudogene. This CDR3 has 18 residues. CDR3 residues: CASSKERGLAAYPYEQYF. The CDR3 DNA reads TGTGCCAGCAGCAAAGAAAGGGGACTAGCGGCTTATCCCTACGAGCAGTACTTC.

The chain has TRBV7-2 and TRBJ1-2; 7 bases align to TRBD1. CDR3 length: 13 amino acids. Germline lookup yields CDR1 SGHTA and CDR2 FQGNSA. The V segment lost 5 bases and the J segment 4 bases; nucleotides outside the gene matches: 4. Here the CDR3 reads CASSAGQSYGYTF. The CDR3 DNA follows: TGTGCCAGCAGCGCGGGACAGTCCTATGGCTACACCTTC. Full variable domain (rest looked up from reference TRBV7-2 and TRBJ1-2): GAGVSQSPSNKVTEKGKDVELRCDPISGHTALYWYRQSLGQGLEFLIYFQGNSAPDKSGLPSDRFSAERTGGSVSTLTIQRTQQEDSAVYLCASSAGQSYGYTFGSGTRLTVV.

CDR3 in amino acids: CASSSPGTSVWTQYF. In DNA, the CDR3 is TGTGCCAGCAGTTCCCCCGGGACTAGCGTATGGACCCAGTACTTC. V usage is TRBV25-1 and J usage is TRBJ2-5, with 10 bases matching TRBD2. V shed 5 bases, J shed 7 bases, and the junction held 10 bases outside the gene matches. This CDR3 spans 15 amino acids. Per germline, CDR1 MGHDK and CDR2 SYGVNS.